This TCR beta chain was recorded in a study of technical replicates of blood from a few donors. The germline CDR1 and CDR2 sequences are MGHDK and SYGVNS. V was shortened by 5 bases and J by 3 bases, with 10 bases between the two germline ends. The CDR3 spans 13 residues. Here immunoSEQ multiplex PCR was the method, and the copy in TCRdb shows in-frame clones only, minus some. Found here are tens of thousands of clones, over 85% of them singletons; the top ten hold 0.41%. Source material: T cells isolated from PBMCs. This clonotype was sampled from a human donor in good health. The chain carries TRBV25-1 and TRBJ1-2; TRBD1 might be the D (5 bases). The CDR3 bases are TGTGCCAGCAGTCCGACAGCGTACTATGGCTACACCTTC. It specifies CASSPTAYYGYTF.